The text below deals with one T cell receptor (beta chain). The data belong to a study of Ad26.COV2.S vaccination and SARS-CoV-2 variants. Treatment given: approximately 18 received Ad26.COV2.S at low or high dose, single or two shots; five or six received placebo; per-sample allocation not given. Sampling was performed 63 days after the first vaccine or placebo injection. Losses at the gene ends were 4 bases for V and 1 base for J; bases not matched to a gene: 7. The CDR3 has 16 amino acids. The V gene's germline CDR1 is MNHNS and CDR2 SASEGT. TCRdb's copy holds only in-frame clones and misses some; the assay was immunoSEQ multiplex PCR. The sample consists of 350,000 to 450,000 clones, approximately 90% of them appearing once.

V is TRBV6-1 and J is TRBJ1-5; 7 positions agree with TRBD1. The sample was peripheral blood, taken in a trial of Ad26.COV2.S vaccine versus placebo. The source is a person between 18 and 60 years old who received the Ad26.COV2.S COVID-19 vaccine or a placebo. CDR3 sequence: CASSALTGLSNQPQHF. The CDR3 region has the DNA TGTGCCAGCAGTGCTCTGACAGGGTTGAGCAATCAGCCCCAGCATTTT.